Listed here are 13 T cell receptor beta chains from one sample, sequenced in a study of regulatory T cells in long-lasting Graves disease. With iRepertoire HTBI primers and Arm-PCR of CDR3 regions, TCR beta libraries were built. TCRdb used MiXCR to reprocess the multiplex PCR reads, holding one entry per CDR3 protein. The sample comprises approximately 400,000 distinct CDR3 sequences, 15% of which are singletons, and 15% to 20% rests with the top ten. The time point denotes: newly diagnosed GD, antithyroid drugs for less than 3 months. The TCR library used RNA extracted from PBMCs. This sample was shared with a second study, whose subject was T cells in Graves' hyperthyroidism and ophthalmopathy.

The sequencing used peripheral blood mononuclear cells (PBMCs), collected at new diagnosis, from a patient treated with antithyroid drugs. The receptors were sampled from a young woman with Graves disease.

The rearrangement uses TRBV27 and TRBJ2-7, with TRBD1 as a possible D gene (6 bases). This CDR3 spans 15 amino acids. Trimming pared 6 bases from V and 6 bases from J, leaving 21 bases between. Germline V lookup: CDR1 MNHEY, CDR2 SMNVEV (reference sequence). The CDR3 coding sequence is TGTGCCAGCAGGCCGACCGACAGGTGGTGGCGCGAGCAGTACTTC. It translates to CASRPTDRWWREQYF.

The genes are TRBV30 and TRBJ2-2; 8 bases map to TRBD2. CDR1 GTSNPN and CDR2 SVGIG come from the germline V gene (reference sequence). The V and J ends lost 5 bases and 1 base, in that order; junction bases with no gene match: 3. The CDR3 extends over 14 amino acids. CDR3 amino acids: CAWGRGGNTGELFF. The CDR3, as DNA: TGTGCCTGGGGACGGGGGGGGAACACCGGGGAGCTGTTTTTT.

This clonotype came up a few times. The chain joins TRBV5-5 to TRBJ1-1; TRBD1 might be the D (6 bases). Germline loops: CDR1 SGHKS, CDR2 YYEKEE (reference sequence). The V and J ends lost 0 bases and 0 bases respectively, with 15 bases between them. The CDR3 loop spans 17 amino acids. CDR3 residues: CASSLANGRDMNTEAFF. The CDR3 nucleotides read TGTGCCAGCAGCTTGGCCAACGGAAGGGACATGAACACTGAAGCTTTCTTT.

This clonotype was recorded many times. This chain uses TRBV10-3 with TRBJ1-1, with TRBD1 matching over 7 bases. V was pared by 2 bases and J by 1 base, with 4 bases of the junction left unmatched. In germline, CDR1 is ENHRY, CDR2 SYGVKD. This CDR3 region has 15 residues. The CDR3 region is CAISEGQVGNTEAFF. In DNA form, the CDR3 reads TGTGCCATCAGTGAGGGACAGGTGGGGAACACTGAAGCTTTCTTT.

This clonotype was seen ten or more times. This rearrangement joins TRBV9 to TRBJ2-5, with 7 bases lining up with TRBD2. The germline V gene has CDR1 SGDLS and CDR2 YYNGEE. The CDR3 consists of 15 residues. Losses at the gene ends were 0 bases for V and 1 base for J; bases not matched to a gene: 3. DNA of the CDR3: TGTGCCAGCAGCGTAGCTGCGGGGGTCCAAGAGACCCAGTACTTC. Amino acids: CASSVAAGVQETQYF.

This clonotype was picked up many times. The chain has TRBV7-9 and TRBJ2-1; a possible D gene is TRBD2 (6 bases). Germline V gene data show CDR1 as SEHNR and CDR2 as FQNEAQ (reference sequence). The CDR3 consists of 12 residues. The ends were cut back, 8 bases at V and 3 bases at J, with 8 bases in the middle. The CDR3 here is CASRDFYNEQFF. CDR3 in DNA: TGTGCCAGCCGGGACTTCTACAATGAGCAGTTCTTC. Looking up the rest from reference TRBV7-9 and TRBJ2-1 gives the full variable domain: DTGVSQNPRHKITKRGQNVTFRCDPISEHNRLYWYRQTLGQGPEFLTYFQNEAQLEKSRLLSDRFSAERPKGSFSTLEIQRTEQGDSAMYLCASRDFYNEQFFGPGTRLTVL.

There are many counts of this clonotype. The V gene is TRBV30, the J gene TRBJ2-1; D possibly corresponds to TRBD2 (6 bases). This CDR3 is 13 amino acids long. CDR1 GTSNPN and CDR2 SVGIG come from the germline V gene (reference sequence). Trimming removed 8 bases at V and 5 bases at J, with 16 bases between. The DNA of the CDR3 is TGTGCCGTCACCGGGACTGATAACAATGAGCAGTTCTTC. It codes for CAVTGTDNNEQFF.

This clonotype was found many times. The rearrangement links TRBV24-1 to TRBJ2-1, with D possibly being TRBD1 (6 bases). TRBJ2-5 explains the end of the DNA better; the J call may be wrong. The germline V gene encodes CDR1 KGHDR and CDR2 SFDVKD. The CDR3 is made up of 14 amino acids. The CDR3 is CATSRDGTQETQYF. The CDR3 DNA follows: TGTGCCACCAGCCGGGACGGGACACAAGAGACCCAGTACTTC.

The chain links TRBV5-1 to TRBJ2-3; D uncertain. Germline V gene lookup returns CDR1 SGHRS and CDR2 YFSETQ. CDR3 length equals 15 residues. V gave up 4 bases and J gave up 0 bases, with 12 bases separating them. The CDR3 region is CASSQGPRSTDTQYF. The DNA for the CDR3 is TGCGCCAGCAGCCAAGGGCCGAGGAGCACAGATACGCAGTATTTT.

The rearrangement uses TRBV18 and TRBJ2-1; TRBD2 might be the D (6 bases). Trimming stripped 0 bases from V and 14 bases from J, with 20 bases between. CDR1 and CDR2 (germline): KGHSH, LQKENI. The CDR3 consists of 15 residues. The CDR3 region has the DNA TGTGCCAGCTCACCACCCTCAACTAGCACCGAGTTAAAGTTCTTC. It yields the protein CASSPPSTSTELKFF. Full variable domain (remainder filled in from reference TRBV18 and TRBJ2-1): NAGVMQNPRHLVRRRGQEARLRCSPMKGHSHVYWYRQLPEEGLKFMVYLQKENIIDESGMPKERFSAEFPKEGPSILRIQQVVRGDSAAYFCASSPPSTSTELKFFGPGTRLTVL.

This clonotype has ten or more counts. The chain uses TRBV5-1 and TRBJ2-7; D tentatively fits TRBD1 or TRBD2 (6 bases each). CDR1 SGHRS and CDR2 YFSETQ come from the germline V gene. V was clipped by 1 base and J by 3 bases, with 23 bases between them. The CDR3 loop spans 18 amino acids. DNA for the CDR3: TGCGCCAGCAGCTTGAGGCATACGGAGGGGACAATAAACTACGAGCAGTACTTC. This gives the protein CASSLRHTEGTINYEQYF.

This clonotype was observed many times. This chain uses TRBV3-1 with TRBJ2-7; TRBD2 matches at 8 bases. After removal of 4 bases from V and 6 bases from J, the junction contained 14 bases not matched to a gene. The CDR3 length is 16 residues. The germline gives CDR1 LGHDT, CDR2 YNNKEL (reference sequence). CDR3 protein: CASSLSPGGRGGEQYF. The CDR3 nucleotides read TGTGCCAGCAGCCTTTCTCCGGGAGGGCGAGGCGGCGAGCAGTACTTC.

The table lists this clonotype with many counts. V and J are TRBV28 and TRBJ1-1, with D possibly TRBD1 on 6 matching bases. This CDR3 spans 13 amino acids. V was trimmed by 6 bases and J by 4 bases, leaving 12 bases between them. Germline CDR1 MDHEN, CDR2 SYDVKM. The CDR3 spells CASRIGQTTEAFF. CDR3 bases: TGTGCCAGCAGAATCGGACAGACCACTGAAGCTTTCTTT.